These 29 T cell receptor beta chains were all obtained from the same sample, sequenced in a study of blood T cell repertoires in COVID-19. Method: immunoSEQ multiplex PCR; TCRdb's copy keeps in-frame clones and lacks some. The sample lists roughly 48,000 clones; over 85% were seen once. The sequencing sample was made of peripheral blood. Receptors were obtained from an elderly woman with acute or convalescent COVID-19.

This chain links TRBV6-1 with TRBJ1-5, with 8 bases that match TRBD1. CDR3 length: 14 residues. Germline-derived CDR1 and CDR2 are MNHNS and SASEGT. With 3 bases clipped from V and 8 bases from J, the junction kept 6 bases outside the gene matches. The CDR3 loop is CASSESGGEEPQHF. The DNA of the CDR3 is TGTGCCAGCAGTGAGTCAGGGGGCGAGGAGCCCCAGCATTTT.

The chain carries TRBV5-1 and TRBJ2-7; 8 bases agree with TRBD1. The V and J ends lost 4 bases and 2 bases, in that order; junction bases with no gene match: 5. The CDR3 totals 14 residues. Germline values: CDR1 SGHRS, CDR2 YFSETQ. The CDR3 bases are TGCGCCAGCAGCCTGGGACAGGCGCCCTACGAGCAGTACTTC. It encodes CASSLGQAPYEQYF.

The CDR3 coding sequence is TGTGCCAGCAGTGAGGCGGGGGGGCGTACAGATACGCAGTATTTT. Encoded protein: CASSEAGGRTDTQYF. The V call is TRBV2, the J call TRBJ2-3; 9 nucleotides line up with TRBD2. Germline values: CDR1 SNHLY, CDR2 FYNNEI. The CDR3 is 15 amino acids. V lost 3 bases and J lost 3; bases outside the gene matches: 4.

This chain joins TRBV5-4 and TRBJ1-2; D might be TRBD1 (5 bases). Germline-derived CDR1 and CDR2 are SGHNT and YYREEE (reference sequence). The CDR3 runs 14 residues. Trimming cost V 0 bases and J 3 bases, with 9 bases left between them. In DNA, the CDR3 is TGTGCCAGCAGCTTGGCCGGACACCACTATGGCTACACCTTC. Translating gives CASSLAGHHYGYTF.

Comment on this clone: Other nucleotide sequences in the sample specify the same CDR3. The rearrangement joins TRBV5-8 to TRBJ2-1, with TRBD1 identical over 10 bases. Trimming cost V 4 bases and J 7 bases; bases outside gene matches: 8. Germline V gene sequence: CDR1 SGHTS, CDR2 YDEGEE. This CDR3 is 15 amino acids long. The CDR3 nucleotides are TGTGCCAGCAGCGTACGGGGACAGGGGTGGAATGAGCAGTTCTTC. As protein: CASSVRGQGWNEQFF.

The J gene is TRBJ1-1, the V gene TRBV2; TRBD1 aligns across 9 bases. This CDR3 contains 14 residues. V gave up 3 bases and J gave up 6 bases; unmatched junction bases: 5. Germline V gene lookup returns CDR1 SNHLY and CDR2 FYNNEI. Here the CDR3 reads CASSDGTGRPEAFF. The CDR3 DNA sequence: TGTGCCAGCAGTGATGGGACAGGGAGACCTGAAGCTTTCTTT.

CDR3 bases: TGTGCCAGCACCCCAGCGGGGGCGGCCACCGGGGAGCTGTTTTTT. Residues: CASTPAGAATGELFF. The chain carries TRBV2 and TRBJ2-2, with 8 bases fitting TRBD2. The junction had 8 bases not matched to a gene; V was cut back by 7 bases and J by 4 bases. The CDR3 is made up of 15 amino acids. The germline gives CDR1 SNHLY, CDR2 FYNNEI. Based on the CDR3 plus reference TRBV2 and TRBJ2-2, the full variable domain is EPEVTQTPSHQVTQMGQEVILRCVPISNHLYFYWYRQILGQKVEFLVSFYNNEISEKSEIFDDQFSVERPDGSNFTLKIRSTKLEDSAMYFCASTPAGAATGELFFGEGSRLTVL.

The rearrangement joins TRBV24-1 to TRBJ2-5; 8 nucleotides agree with TRBD2. With 3 bases clipped from V and 2 bases from J, the junction kept 4 bases outside the gene matches. The CDR3 sequence is 15 residues long. Germline lookup yields CDR1 KGHDR and CDR2 SFDVKD. The CDR3 region has the DNA TGTGCCACCAGTGATAGCCCTAGCGGGCAAGAGACCCAGTACTTC. It is translated as CATSDSPSGQETQYF.

The chain uses TRBV28 and TRBJ2-6; TRBD1 matches at 7 bases. V was pared by 6 bases and J by 3 bases, with 8 bases of the junction left unmatched. The CDR3 sequence is 16 residues long. Germline CDR1 reads MDHEN; CDR2 reads SYDVKM. CDR3 DNA: TGTGCCAGCAGGATGACAGGGCTCGGTGGGGCCAACGTCCTGACTTTC. Translating gives CASRMTGLGGANVLTF.

The chain couples TRBV7-9 to TRBJ1-1; D possibly corresponds to TRBD1 (5 bases). There are 14 residues in the CDR3. V lost 5 bases and J 3 bases, leaving 13 bases between the germline ends. The V gene's germline CDR1 is SEHNR and CDR2 FQNEAQ (reference sequence). CDR3 nucleotide sequence: TGTGCCAGCAGCCCCGGACCGGGGGACACTGAAGCTTTCTTT. The encoded protein is CASSPGPGDTEAFF. The full variable domain, in which reference TRBV7-9 and TRBJ1-1 provide the parts outside the CDR3, is DTGVSQNPRHKITKRGQNVTFRCDPISEHNRLYWYRQTLGQGPEFLTYFQNEAQLEKSRLLSDRFSAERPKGSFSTLEIQRTEQGDSAMYLCASSPGPGDTEAFFGQGTRLTVV.

In DNA form, the CDR3 reads TGTGCCAGCAGGGACTCCCTGGGGGGCTACACCTTC. Translating gives CASRDSLGGYTF. The chain uses TRBV28 and TRBJ1-2, with unresolved D. Germline CDR1 and CDR2: MDHEN and SYDVKM. The CDR3 loop spans 12 amino acids. Between the trimmed V and J ends, which lost 6 bases and 8 bases, there was a span of 13 bases.

This chain joins TRBV15 and TRBJ1-2; 7 bases align to TRBD1. Trimming at V came to 8 bases and at J to 7 bases, leaving 7 bases not matched to a gene. Germline V gene sequence: CDR1 LNHNV, CDR2 YYDKDF (reference sequence). CDR3 length: 12 amino acids. Written as DNA, the CDR3 is TGTGCCACCGCAGCCGGGACAGCTGGCTACACCTTC. Amino acids: CATAAGTAGYTF.

The V call is TRBV19, the J call TRBJ2-5, with 12 bases fitting TRBD2. Germline assignment: CDR1 LNHDA and CDR2 SQIVND (reference sequence). The V gene end was trimmed by 6 bases and the J gene end by 5 bases; junction bases not matched to a gene: 13. This CDR3 comprises 17 residues. The CDR3 sequence: CASSPRASGGARETQYF. The CDR3 nucleotides read TGTGCCAGTAGCCCGAGGGCTAGCGGGGGGGCCCGCGAGACCCAGTACTTC. Together with reference TRBV19 and TRBJ2-5, the CDR3 gives the full variable domain: DGGITQSPKYLFRKEGQNVTLSCEQNLNHDAMYWYRQDPGQGLRLIYYSQIVNDFQKGDIAEGYSVSREKKESFPLTVTSAQKNPTAFYLCASSPRASGGARETQYFGPGTRLLVL.

To note about this clone: Within the sample, other DNA sequences also encode this same CDR3. This rearrangement joins TRBV6-1 to TRBJ1-1; a possible D gene is TRBD1 (5 bases). The germline CDR1 and CDR2 sequences are MNHNS and SASEGT. With 0 bases removed from V and 10 bases from J, the gap between germline ends came to 12 bases. The CDR3 length is 13 residues. The CDR3 coding sequence is TGTGCCAGCAGTGAAGCACGGGGGGTGAGAGCTTTCTTT. This codes for CASSEARGVRAFF.

The chain employs TRBV3-1 (or the pseudogene TRBV3-2) and TRBJ2-5; 7 positions match TRBD2. CDR3 length: 15 residues. V gave up 8 bases and J gave up 5 bases; unmatched junction bases: 14. CDR1 LGHDT and CDR2 YNNKEL come from the germline V gene (reference sequence). The CDR3 here is CASFSGAMPRETQYF. CDR3 DNA sequence: TGTGCCAGCTTCAGCGGGGCGATGCCTCGGGAGACCCAGTACTTC.

The chain is built from TRBV5-1 and TRBJ2-1; 8 bases match TRBD1. This CDR3 has 20 residues. The V gene end was trimmed by 4 bases and the J gene end by 0 bases; junction bases not matched to a gene: 18. CDR1 SGHRS and CDR2 YFSETQ come from the germline V gene. The CDR3 DNA reads as TGCGCCAGCAGCCCCCGGGGTGCCGACAGGGGATCCAGCTCCTACAATGAGCAGTTCTTC. It yields the protein CASSPRGADRGSSSYNEQFF.

The rearrangement links TRBV28 to TRBJ1-2; tentative D call: TRBD1 (5 bases). Looked up from germline, CDR1 is MDHEN and CDR2 is SYDVKM. Trimming took off 8 bases at V and 2 bases at J, with 24 bases between the two ends. There are 17 residues in the CDR3. The DNA for the CDR3 is TGTGCCAGCCGGAGAAGTGGGGCCCGAATAATGAACTATGGCTACACCTTC. As protein: CASRRSGARIMNYGYTF.

The chain employs TRBV4-1 and TRBJ2-1, with 7 bases matching TRBD2. In germline, CDR1 is MGHRA, CDR2 YSYEKL. The V gene end was trimmed by 3 bases and the J gene end by 4 bases; junction bases not matched to a gene: 9. The CDR3 is made up of 16 amino acids. CDR3 residues: CASSHALAGPYNEQFF. The CDR3 DNA reads as TGCGCCAGCAGCCACGCTTTAGCGGGTCCGTACAATGAGCAGTTCTTC.

This chain connects TRBV5-1 to TRBJ2-2, with 7 bases identical to TRBD1. The V segment lost 0 bases and the J segment 7 bases; nucleotides outside the gene matches: 6. This CDR3 is 15 amino acids long. CDR1 is SGHRS and CDR2 is YFSETQ in the germline V gene. The CDR3 spells CASSLVGQEVGELFF. DNA for the CDR3: TGCGCCAGCAGCTTGGTTGGACAGGAAGTCGGGGAGCTGTTTTTT.

The sample holds a few counts of this clone. The chain employs TRBV27 and TRBJ1-6, with D possibly being TRBD1 (5 bases). V was clipped by 1 base and J by 6 bases, with 10 bases between them. CDR1 and CDR2 (germline): MNHEY, SMNVEV (reference sequence). The CDR3 sequence is 15 residues long. CDR3 sequence reads: CASSLWGGSNSPLHF. CDR3 sequence (DNA): TGTGCCAGCAGTTTATGGGGCGGCAGTAATTCACCCCTCCACTTT.

The V call is TRBV6-5, the J call TRBJ1-4, with 10 bases fitting TRBD1. The CDR3 contains 14 residues. Germline lookup yields CDR1 MNHEY and CDR2 SVGAGI. Trimming removed 7 bases from V and 7 bases from J; junction bases left unmatched: 6. The CDR3 loop is CASKADRGREKLFF. The CDR3 bases are TGTGCCAGCAAGGCCGACAGGGGGCGTGAAAAACTGTTTTTT.

This rearrangement joins TRBV27 to TRBJ2-3; 14 bases line up with TRBD2. V trimming: 5 bases; J trimming: 4 bases; junction bases outside the gene matches: 8. The CDR3 runs 17 residues. From germline, CDR1 is MNHEY and CDR2 SMNVEV (reference sequence). The CDR3 nucleotides read TGTGCCAGCAGTCCCCGACTAGCGGGGGGGCGGGCAGATACGCAGTATTTT. As protein: CASSPRLAGGRADTQYF.

The chain is built from TRBV28 and TRBJ1-2, with TRBD1 matching 7 bases. Germline V CDR1 and CDR2: MDHEN, SYDVKM. Unmatched junction bases numbered 13, after V lost 4 bases and J lost 8 bases. The CDR3 has 15 amino acids. CDR3 amino acids: CASSSEGALIVGYTF. CDR3 DNA: TGTGCCAGCAGTTCCGAGGGGGCCCTAATCGTAGGCTACACCTTC.

The chain recombines TRBV5-1 with TRBJ2-2; 10 nucleotides line up with TRBD1. Germline trimming cut 3 bases from V and 7 bases from J; bases unmatched to any gene: 6. The V gene's germline CDR1 is SGHRS and CDR2 YFSETQ. This CDR3 is 15 amino acids long. CDR3 nucleotides: TGCGCCAGCAGCTCTGACAGGGGGCCTGTCGGGGAGCTGTTTTTT. Its protein product is CASSSDRGPVGELFF.

The CDR3 region is CASSPSPRLGGEQYV. Here the CDR3 DNA reads TGTGCCAGCAGTCCCTCCCCTAGACTAGGTGGCGAGCAGTACGTC. This chain uses TRBV2 with TRBJ2-7; possible D gene TRBD2, 6 bases. The V end was cut by 5 bases, the J end by 6 bases, with 20 bases between. CDR1 and CDR2 (germline): SNHLY, FYNNEI. The CDR3 has 15 residues.

The chain couples TRBV11-2 to TRBJ2-1; 11 positions match TRBD2. Trimming cost V 1 base and J 8 bases; bases outside gene matches: 4. The V gene's germline CDR1 is SGHAT and CDR2 FQNNGV. This CDR3 contains 15 residues. The DNA of the CDR3 is TGTGCCAGCAGCTTAGGTAGCGGGGGGGCCTATGAGCAGTTCTTC. Its translation is CASSLGSGGAYEQFF.

This rearrangement joins TRBV12-5 to TRBJ2-5; 11 nucleotides match TRBD1. With V trimmed by 5 bases and J by 4 bases, 6 bases remained unmatched. The CDR3 consists of 15 residues. Germline V gene sequence: CDR1 LGHNT, CDR2 FRNRAP. The CDR3 coding sequence is TGTGCTAGTGGTCAAGGACAGGGGGCAATAGAGACCCAGTACTTC. Protein: CASGQGQGAIETQYF.

The V and J genes are TRBV10-1 and TRBJ2-2, with D unclear. The germline V gene encodes CDR1 WNHNN and CDR2 SYGVQD (reference sequence). This CDR3 contains 14 residues. The germline V and J ends were trimmed by 3 bases and 1 base, with 6 bases remaining between them. CDR3 nucleotides: TGCGCCAGCAGTGATACCGGGAACACCGGGGAGCTGTTTTTT. Translated: CASSDTGNTGELFF.

The chain is built from TRBV10-2 and TRBJ2-3; 7 bases match TRBD2. V was pared by 5 bases and J by 1 base, with 3 bases of the junction left unmatched. Germline-derived CDR1 and CDR2 are WSHSY and SAAADI. The CDR3 totals 14 residues. In DNA form, the CDR3 reads TGCGCCAGCAGTCGACTAGCTCGCACAGATACGCAGTATTTT. The encoded protein is CASSRLARTDTQYF.